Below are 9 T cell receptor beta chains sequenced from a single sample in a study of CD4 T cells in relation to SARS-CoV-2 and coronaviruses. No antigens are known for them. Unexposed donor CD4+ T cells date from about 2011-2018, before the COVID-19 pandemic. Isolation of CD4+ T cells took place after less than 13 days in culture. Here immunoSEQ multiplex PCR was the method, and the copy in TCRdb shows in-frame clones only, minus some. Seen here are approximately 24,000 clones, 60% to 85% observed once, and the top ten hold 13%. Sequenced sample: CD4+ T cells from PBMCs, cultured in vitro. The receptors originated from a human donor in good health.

The CDR3 sequence is CASSLESGDQPQHF. The CDR3 region has the DNA TGTGCCAGCAGCTTAGAGTCGGGGGATCAGCCCCAGCATTTT. This chain links TRBV7-9 with TRBJ1-5; TRBD1 might be the D (5 bases). With 1 base removed from V and 5 bases from J, the gap between germline ends came to 9 bases. The CDR3 has 14 amino acids. Germline V gene data show CDR1 as SEHNR and CDR2 as FQNEAQ (reference sequence).

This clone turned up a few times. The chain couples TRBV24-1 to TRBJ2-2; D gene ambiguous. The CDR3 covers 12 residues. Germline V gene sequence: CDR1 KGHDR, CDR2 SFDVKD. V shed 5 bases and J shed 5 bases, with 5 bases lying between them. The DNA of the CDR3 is TGTGCCACCAGTGCCCAGACCGGGGAGCTGTTTTTT. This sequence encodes CATSAQTGELFF.

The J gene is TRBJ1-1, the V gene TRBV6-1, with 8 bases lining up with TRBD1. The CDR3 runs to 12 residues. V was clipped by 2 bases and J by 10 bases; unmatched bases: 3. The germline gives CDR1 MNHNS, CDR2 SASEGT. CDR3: CASSEMTGVAFF. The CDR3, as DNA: TGTGCCAGCAGTGAAATGACAGGGGTAGCTTTCTTT.

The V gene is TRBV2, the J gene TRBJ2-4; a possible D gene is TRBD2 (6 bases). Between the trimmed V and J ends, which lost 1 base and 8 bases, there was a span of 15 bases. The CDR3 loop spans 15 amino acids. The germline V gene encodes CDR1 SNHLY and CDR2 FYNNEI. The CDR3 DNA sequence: TGTGCCAGCAGTGAAGTCGGTAGCGGTAGCTACATTCAGTACTTC. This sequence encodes CASSEVGSGSYIQYF.

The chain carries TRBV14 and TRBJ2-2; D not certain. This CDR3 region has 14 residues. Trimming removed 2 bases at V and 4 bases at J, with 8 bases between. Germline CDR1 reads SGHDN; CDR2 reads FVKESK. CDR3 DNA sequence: TGTGCCAGCAGCCAACAATACACCACCGGGGAGCTGTTTTTT. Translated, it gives CASSQQYTTGELFF. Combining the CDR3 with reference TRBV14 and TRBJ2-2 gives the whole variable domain EAGVTQFPSHSVIEKGQTVTLRCDPISGHDNLYWYRRVMGKEIKFLLHFVKESKQDESGMPNNRFLAERTGGTYSTLKVQPAELEDSGVYFCASSQQYTTGELFFGEGSRLTVL.

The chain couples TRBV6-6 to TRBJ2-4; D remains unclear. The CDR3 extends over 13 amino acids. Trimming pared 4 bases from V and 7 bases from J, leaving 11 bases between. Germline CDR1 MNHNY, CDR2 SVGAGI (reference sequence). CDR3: CASSSPYFNIQYF. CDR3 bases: TGTGCCAGCAGTTCCCCCTATTTTAACATTCAGTACTTC.

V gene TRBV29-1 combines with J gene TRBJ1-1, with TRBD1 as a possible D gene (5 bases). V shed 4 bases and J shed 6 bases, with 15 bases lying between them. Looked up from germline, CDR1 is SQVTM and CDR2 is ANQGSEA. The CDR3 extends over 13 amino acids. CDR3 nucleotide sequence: TGCAGCGTTGTGTCCAGGGAAAGCGCTGAAGCTTTCTTT. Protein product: CSVVSRESAEAFF.

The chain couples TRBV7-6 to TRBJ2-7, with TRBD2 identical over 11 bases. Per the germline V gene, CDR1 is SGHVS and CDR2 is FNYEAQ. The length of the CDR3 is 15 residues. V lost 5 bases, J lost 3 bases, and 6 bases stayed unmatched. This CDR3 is CASSSSGGDGYEQYF. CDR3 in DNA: TGTGCCAGCAGCAGTAGCGGGGGGGACGGCTACGAGCAGTACTTC.

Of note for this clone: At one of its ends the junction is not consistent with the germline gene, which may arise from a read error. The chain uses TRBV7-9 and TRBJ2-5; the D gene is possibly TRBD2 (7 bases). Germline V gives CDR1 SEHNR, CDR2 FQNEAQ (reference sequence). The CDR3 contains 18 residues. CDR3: CASSLAAGAHLYQETQYF. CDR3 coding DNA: TGTGCCAGCAGCCTAGCTGCGGGGGCCCACCTGTACCAAGAGACCCAGTACTTC.